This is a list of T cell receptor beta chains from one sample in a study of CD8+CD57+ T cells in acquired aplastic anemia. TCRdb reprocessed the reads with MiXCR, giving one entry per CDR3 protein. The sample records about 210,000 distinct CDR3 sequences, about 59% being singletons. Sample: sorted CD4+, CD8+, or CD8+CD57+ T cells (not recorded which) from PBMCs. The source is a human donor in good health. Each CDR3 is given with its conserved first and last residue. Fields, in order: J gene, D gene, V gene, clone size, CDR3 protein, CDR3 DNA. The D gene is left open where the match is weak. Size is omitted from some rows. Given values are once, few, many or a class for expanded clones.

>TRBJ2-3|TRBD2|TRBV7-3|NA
CASSRTSGGATSTDTQYF
TGTGCCAGCAGCCGGACTAGCGGGGGGGCTACTAGCACAGATACGCAGTATTTT
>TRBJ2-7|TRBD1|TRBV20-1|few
CSASRQGDEQYF
TGCAGTGCTAGTCGCCAGGGGGACGAGCAGTACTTC
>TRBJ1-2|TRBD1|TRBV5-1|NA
CASSEGLGGSRGYTF
TGCGCCAGCAGCGAAGGCCTAGGGGGCTCGCGTGGCTACACCTTC
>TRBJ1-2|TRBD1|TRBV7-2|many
CASSLIGQGDYGYTF
TGTGCCAGCAGCTTAATAGGACAGGGGGACTATGGCTACACCTTC
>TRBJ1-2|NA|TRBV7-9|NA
CASRPPVSAGYGYTF
TGTGCCAGCAGGCCCCCGGTGTCCGCGGGCTATGGCTACACCTTC
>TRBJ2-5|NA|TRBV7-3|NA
CASSFRGGGLETQYF
TGTGCCAGCAGCTTTCGCGGAGGGGGTTTGGAGACCCAGTACTTC
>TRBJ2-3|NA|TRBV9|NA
CASSVTRVSTDTQYF
TGTGCCAGCAGCGTAACACGGGTGAGCACAGATACGCAGTATTTT
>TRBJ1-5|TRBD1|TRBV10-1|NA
CASSTTGTGRQPQHF
TGCGCCAGCAGTACTACCGGGACAGGTCGTCAGCCCCAGCATTTT
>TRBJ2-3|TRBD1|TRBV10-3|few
CAISGGTGPDTQYF
TGTGCCATCAGTGGGGGGACAGGGCCAGATACGCAGTATTTT
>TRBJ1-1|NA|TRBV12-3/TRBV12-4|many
CASRRGNTEAFF
TGTGCCAGCAGGAGAGGCAACACTGAAGCTTTCTTT
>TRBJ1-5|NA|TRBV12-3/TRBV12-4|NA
CASRGTGRTDQPQHF
TGTGCCAGCAGGGGAACAGGGAGAACGGATCAGCCCCAGCATTTT
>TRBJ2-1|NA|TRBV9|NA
CASSPGGTGDEQFF
TGTGCCAGCAGCCCGGGCGGGACGGGGGATGAGCAGTTCTTC
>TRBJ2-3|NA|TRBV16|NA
CASSPTAGKADTQYF
TGTGCCAGCAGTCCTACGGCAGGGAAGGCAGATACGCAGTATTTT
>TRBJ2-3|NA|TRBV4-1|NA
CASSQGVASTDTQYF
TGCGCCAGCAGCCAAGGGGTAGCGAGCACAGATACGCAGTATTTT
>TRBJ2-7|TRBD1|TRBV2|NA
CASAKRQGDHDEQYF
TGTGCCAGCGCCAAGCGACAGGGGGACCACGACGAGCAGTACTTC
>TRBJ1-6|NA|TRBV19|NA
CASSMDSTGILGSPLHF
TGTGCCAGTAGTATGGATTCCACGGGAATCCTAGGTTCACCCCTCCACTTT
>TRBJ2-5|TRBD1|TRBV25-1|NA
CASSDQTGEWETQYF
TGTGCCAGCAGTGACCAGACAGGGGAATGGGAGACCCAGTACTTC
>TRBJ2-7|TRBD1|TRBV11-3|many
CASSSRDRGYEQYF
TGTGCCAGCAGCTCCCGGGACAGAGGGTACGAGCAGTACTTC
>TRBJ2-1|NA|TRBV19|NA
CASSTRVPYNEQFF
TGTGCCAGTAGTACCAGGGTCCCCTACAATGAGCAGTTCTTC
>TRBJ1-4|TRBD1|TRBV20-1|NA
CSARGDRGFEKLFF
TGCAGTGCTAGAGGGGACAGGGGTTTCGAAAAACTGTTTTTT
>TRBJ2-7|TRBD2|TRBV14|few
CASSVAGVAYEQYF
TGTGCCAGCAGCGTAGCGGGGGTAGCCTACGAGCAGTACTTC
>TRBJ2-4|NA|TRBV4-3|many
CASSQDLAQNIQYF
TGCGCCAGCAGCCAAGACCTCGCGCAAAACATTCAGTACTTC
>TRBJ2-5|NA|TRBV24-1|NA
CATSDLYQETQYF
TGTGCCACCAGTGATCTGTACCAAGAGACCCAGTACTTC
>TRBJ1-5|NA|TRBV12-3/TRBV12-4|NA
CASLGDSNQPQHF
TGTGCCAGCCTAGGCGATAGCAATCAGCCCCAGCATTTT
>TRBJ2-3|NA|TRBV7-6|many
CASSLGLASSWRPDTQYF
TGTGCCAGCAGCTTGGGTTTGGCTAGTTCTTGGAGGCCAGATACGCAGTATTTT
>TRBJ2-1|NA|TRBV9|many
CASSGQAYNEQFF
TGTGCCAGCAGCGGTCAGGCATACAATGAGCAGTTCTTC
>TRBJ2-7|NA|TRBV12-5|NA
CASASGGFEQYF
TGTGCTAGTGCCTCCGGTGGGTTCGAGCAGTACTTC
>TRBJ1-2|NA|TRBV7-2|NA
CASSPNGRSKDEGYTF
TGTGCCAGCAGTCCCAACGGACGCTCCAAGGATGAGGGCTACACCTTC
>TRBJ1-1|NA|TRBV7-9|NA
CASSLATGMNTEAFF
TGTGCCAGCAGCTTAGCTACGGGGATGAACACTGAAGCTTTCTTT
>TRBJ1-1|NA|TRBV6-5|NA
CASRLTTGAMLITEAFF
TGTGCCAGCAGATTGACGACCGGGGCCATGTTGATCACTGAAGCTTTCTTT
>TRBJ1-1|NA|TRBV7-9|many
CATTGNTEAFF
TGTGCCACTACAGGGAACACTGAAGCTTTCTTT
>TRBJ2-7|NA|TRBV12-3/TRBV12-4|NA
CASSPGADYKQYF
TGTGCCAGCAGTCCCGGCGCTGACTACAAGCAGTACTTC
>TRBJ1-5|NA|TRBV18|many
CASSPEGQGNNQPQHF
TGTGCCAGCTCACCGGAGGGGCAGGGAAACAATCAGCCCCAGCATTTT
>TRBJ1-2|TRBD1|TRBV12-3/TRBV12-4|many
CASSALQGGPYGYTF
TGTGCCAGCAGCGCATTACAGGGGGGACCTTATGGCTACACCTTC
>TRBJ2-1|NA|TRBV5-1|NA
CASRRSVRSYNEQFF
TGCGCCAGCAGGCGGAGCGTTAGGTCCTACAATGAGCAGTTCTTC
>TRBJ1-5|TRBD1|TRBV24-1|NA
CATSGAGGGNQPQHF
TGTGCCACCAGTGGGGCAGGGGGAGGCAATCAGCCCCAGCATTTT
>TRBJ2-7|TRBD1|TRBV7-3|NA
CASSQLGQGSSYEQYF
TGTGCCAGCAGCCAATTGGGACAGGGGAGTTCCTACGAGCAGTACTTC
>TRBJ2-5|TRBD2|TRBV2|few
CATSTGGGIGTQYF
TGTGCCACCAGCACGGGGGGGGGCATTGGGACCCAGTACTTC
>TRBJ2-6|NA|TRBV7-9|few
CASSLVTGANVLTF
TGTGCCAGCAGCTTGGTGACTGGGGCCAACGTCCTGACTTTC
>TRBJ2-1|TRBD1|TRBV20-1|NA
CSARGAWDRDTYNEQFF
TGCAGTGCTAGAGGGGCCTGGGACAGGGATACCTACAATGAGCAGTTCTTC
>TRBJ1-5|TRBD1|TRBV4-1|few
CASSPIIDRGVQPQHF
TGCGCCAGCAGCCCTATAATCGACAGGGGGGTTCAGCCCCAGCATTTT
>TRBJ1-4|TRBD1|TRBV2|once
CASSQPDRGLIEKLFF
TGTGCCAGCAGCCAACCGGACAGGGGGCTTATTGAAAAACTGTTTTTT
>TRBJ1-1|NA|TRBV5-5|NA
CASSQDAALRGSEAFF
TGTGCCAGCAGCCAAGACGCGGCACTAAGGGGGTCTGAAGCTTTCTTT
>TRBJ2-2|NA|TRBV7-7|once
CASSLSGNSGELFF
TGTGCTAGCAGCTTATCAGGAAATTCCGGGGAGCTGTTTTTT
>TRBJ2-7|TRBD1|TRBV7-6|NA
CASSLGGGQGVGEQYF
TGTGCCAGCAGCTTAGGGGGGGGACAGGGGGTCGGGGAGCAGTACTTC
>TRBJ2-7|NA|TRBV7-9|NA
CASSFYRDHEQYF
TGTGCCAGCAGCTTTTACCGGGACCACGAGCAGTACTTC
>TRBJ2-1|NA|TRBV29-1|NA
CSQSSYNEQFF
TGCAGTCAGAGCTCCTACAATGAGCAGTTCTTC
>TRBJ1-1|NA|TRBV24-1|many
CATSRSGTEAFF
TGTGCCACCAGTAGATCCGGCACTGAAGCTTTCTTT
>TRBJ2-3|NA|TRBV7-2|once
CATTIMEGGTQYF
TGTGCCACGACCATTATGGAAGGAGGTACGCAGTATTTT
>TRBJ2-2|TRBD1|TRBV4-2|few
CASSQGFLGTGWTGELFF
TGTGCCAGCAGCCAAGGATTCTTAGGGACAGGGTGGACCGGGGAGCTGTTTTTT
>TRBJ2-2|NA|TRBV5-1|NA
CASSQLQRDGELFF
TGCGCCAGCAGCCAACTGCAGCGAGACGGGGAGCTGTTTTTT
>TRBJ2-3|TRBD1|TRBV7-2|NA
CASSISGQGARRDTQYF
TGTGCCAGCAGCATCTCCGGACAGGGGGCGCGAAGAGATACGCAGTATTTT
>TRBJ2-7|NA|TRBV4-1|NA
CASSQWVQEGSEQYF
TGCGCCAGCAGCCAATGGGTCCAGGAGGGCAGCGAGCAGTACTTC
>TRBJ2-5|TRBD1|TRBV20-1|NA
CSAVKGGVATQYF
TGCAGTGCTGTCAAAGGGGGCGTTGCGACCCAGTACTTC
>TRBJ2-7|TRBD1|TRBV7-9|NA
CASSSRTGTVYEQYF
TGTGCCAGCAGCTCCCGGACAGGGACAGTCTACGAGCAGTACTTC
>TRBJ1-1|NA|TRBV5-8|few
CASSLVVGLSTEAFF
TGTGCCAGCAGCTTGGTTGTAGGGCTGAGCACTGAAGCTTTCTTT
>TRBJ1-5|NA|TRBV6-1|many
CASKETEARPQHF
TGTGCCAGCAAAGAGACAGAAGCAAGGCCCCAGCATTTT
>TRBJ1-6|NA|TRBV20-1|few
CSASPRVVFDSPLHF
TGCAGTGCTAGTCCCAGGGTAGTGTTTGATTCACCCCTCCACTTT
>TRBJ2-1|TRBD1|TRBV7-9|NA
CASSLADLRDRVLDEQFF
TGTGCCAGCAGCTTAGCGGATCTGAGGGACAGGGTTCTCGATGAGCAGTTCTTC
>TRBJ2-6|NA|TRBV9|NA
CASSASSTEAF
TGTGCCAGCAGCGCCTCCTCAACTGAAGCTTTC